Described below is a single T cell receptor beta chain sequence and its context. The sample has other DNA sequences that encode this CDR3 too. This specimen belongs to a study of blood T cell repertoires in COVID-19. Study context: Samples taken during acute and convalescent COVID-19 were collected in the United States, Italy and Spain. PBMCs, B-cell-depleted T cells, or T cells were the source of the cDNA or gDNA that made up the material.

V shed 6 bases and J shed 3 bases, with 11 bases lying between them. CDR1 and CDR2 (germline): MNHEY, SVGAGI. This CDR3 has 13 amino acids. In the source study's methods: Reference gene primer amplification gave estimated nucleated cell counts. Assay used: immunoSEQ multiplex PCR; TCRdb lists only in-frame clones, some missing. That table supplies the V and J calls and clone size; D and trimming were determined from the DNA. The data contain some 220,000 clones, 85% to 90% of them singletons. Participant reports of clinical history set cohort assignment. The rearrangement uses TRBV6-5 and TRBJ1-2, with D perhaps matching TRBD1 (6 bases). The source of this sequence is a woman aged 50 to 60 in a cohort exposed to, infected with or recovered from COVID-19 (not recorded which). Material: PBMCs or T cells enriched from blood (not recorded which). For the CDR3, the DNA is TGTGCCAGCAGATCGACAGGAGACTATGGCTACACCTTC. It codes for CASRSTGDYGYTF.